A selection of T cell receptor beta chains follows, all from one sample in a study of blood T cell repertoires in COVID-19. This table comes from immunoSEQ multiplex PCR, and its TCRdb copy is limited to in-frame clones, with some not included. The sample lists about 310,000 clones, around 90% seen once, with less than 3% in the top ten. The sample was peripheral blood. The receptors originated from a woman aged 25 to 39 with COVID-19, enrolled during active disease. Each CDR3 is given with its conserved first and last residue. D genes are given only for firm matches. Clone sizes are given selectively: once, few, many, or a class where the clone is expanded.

DNA: TGTGCCAGCAGCCATTATCGTAGCGGGATGGGGGGAGATACGCAGTATTTT
CDR3: CASSHYRSGMGGDTQYF
J: TRBJ2-3
size: NA
V: TRBV4-2
D: TRBD2

DNA: TGTGCCAGCAGGCTCCAGGGGGCGGTTGAAAAACTGTTTTTT
CDR3: CASRLQGAVEKLFF
J: TRBJ1-4
size: NA
V: TRBV3-1/TRBV3-2
D: TRBD1

DNA: TGTGCCTGGAGTCCGGGGACAGGGAACACTGAAGCTTTCTTT
CDR3: CAWSPGTGNTEAFF
J: TRBJ1-1
size: NA
V: TRBV30
D: TRBD1

DNA: TGTGCCAGTAGGATAATGGGAGGTTCCAATCAGCCCCAGCATTTT
CDR3: CASRIMGGSNQPQHF
J: TRBJ1-5
size: NA
V: TRBV19
D: NA

DNA: TGTGCCTGCGACAGGGGAGGCTACGAGCAGTACTTC
CDR3: CACDRGGYEQYF
J: TRBJ2-7
size: NA
V: TRBV30
D: TRBD1

DNA: TGTGCCAGCAGCCAAGATGGCGGGAGAGGCTACGAGCAGTACTTC
CDR3: CASSQDGGRGYEQYF
J: TRBJ2-7
size: NA
V: TRBV3-1/TRBV3-2
D: TRBD2

DNA: TGTGCCAGCAGCTTTTCTACTTCAGGGAACTATGGCTACACCTTC
CDR3: CASSFSTSGNYGYTF
J: TRBJ1-2
size: NA
V: TRBV5-6
D: NA

DNA: TGTGCCAGCAGTTCAACAGGGTTCACTGAAGCTTTCTTT
CDR3: CASSSTGFTEAFF
J: TRBJ1-1
size: NA
V: TRBV28
D: NA

DNA: TGTGCCAGCAGTTCCCCCACTGCTGAAGCTTTCTTT
CDR3: CASSSPTAEAFF
J: TRBJ1-1
size: NA
V: TRBV6-5
D: NA

DNA: TGTGCCAGCAGTTTTCTTACTAGCGGGATATACAATGAGCAGTTCTTC
CDR3: CASSFLTSGIYNEQFF
J: TRBJ2-1
size: NA
V: TRBV5-6
D: TRBD2

DNA: TGTGCCAGCAGTTACACCATAACAGGGGAAAATTCACCCCTCCACTTT
CDR3: CASSYTITGENSPLHF
J: TRBJ1-6
size: NA
V: TRBV6-5
D: TRBD1

DNA: TGTGCCAGCAGCTTCCAGGGGGACCGTGAAGCTTTCTTT
CDR3: CASSFQGDREAFF
J: TRBJ1-1
size: NA
V: TRBV5-6
D: TRBD1

DNA: TGTGCCAGCAGGCAGTCGGGCAGCGGGAGGGCCGCCGAGCAGTTCTTC
CDR3: CASRQSGSGRAAEQFF
J: TRBJ2-1
size: NA
V: TRBV27
D: TRBD2

DNA: TGTGCCAGCAGTCTGGAATCGGGATTGTATAATTCACCCCTCCACTTT
CDR3: CASSLESGLYNSPLHF
J: TRBJ1-6
size: NA
V: TRBV28
D: NA

DNA: TGTGCCAGCAGTTCAGGGGGAGGCTACACCTTC
CDR3: CASSSGGGYTF
J: TRBJ1-2
size: NA
V: TRBV6-5
D: TRBD1

DNA: TGTGCCAGCAAGCGGGATGTAGAAGATACGCAGTATTTT
CDR3: CASKRDVEDTQYF
J: TRBJ2-3
size: few
V: TRBV7-9
D: TRBD2

DNA: TGTGCCAGCAGCCAGGTGGACAGTAACTATGGCTACACCTTC
CDR3: CASSQVDSNYGYTF
J: TRBJ1-2
size: NA
V: TRBV3-1/TRBV3-2
D: NA

DNA: TGTGCCTGGAGTGTAACGGAGGAAAAACTGTTTTTT
CDR3: CAWSVTEEKLFF
J: TRBJ1-4
size: NA
V: TRBV30
D: NA

DNA: TGTGCCATCAGTGAGGGGCGGGAGGGCCGTAACTACAATGAGCAGTTCTTC
CDR3: CAISEGREGRNYNEQFF
J: TRBJ2-1
size: once
V: TRBV10-3
D: TRBD2

DNA: TGTGCCAGGGGAGCGGGAGGCTCCTACAATGAGCAGTTCTTC
CDR3: CARGAGGSYNEQFF
J: TRBJ2-1
size: NA
V: TRBV19
D: TRBD2

DNA: TGTGCCAGCTCACAAAGACAGGGGCACACTGAAGCTTTCTTT
CDR3: CASSQRQGHTEAFF
J: TRBJ1-1
size: NA
V: TRBV18
D: TRBD1

DNA: TGCGCCAGCAGCTTGCTCCCCTCCTACCTGGCGGGAGCGGGAGAGACCCAGTACTTC
CDR3: CASSLLPSYLAGAGETQYF
J: TRBJ2-5
size: NA
V: TRBV5-1
D: TRBD2

DNA: TGTGCCAGCAGCGACTCGCGGGGTGAGACCCAGTACTTC
CDR3: CASSDSRGETQYF
J: TRBJ2-5
size: few
V: TRBV11-2
D: NA